The 23 T cell receptor beta chains listed next were all sequenced from one sample in a study of shared clonotypes between healthy human individuals. Data came from immunoSEQ multiplex PCR; TCRdb stores just in-frame clones and leaves some out. The table includes just over 95,000 clones, roughly two thirds detected once. Specimen: memory CD8+ T cells sorted from blood. The sample's subset: CD45RO+ cells pooled with CCR7-negative TemRA cells. These receptors were taken from a man under 40 in good health.

The chain couples TRBV4-3 to TRBJ1-4, with TRBD1 identical over 11 bases. V lost 4 bases to trimming and J lost 7 bases; unmatched junction nucleotides: 2. This CDR3 has 14 amino acids. Germline-derived CDR1 and CDR2 are LGHNA and YSLEER. The CDR3: CASSLGTGGEKLFF. CDR3 bases: TGCGCCAGCAGCCTCGGGACAGGGGGTGAAAAACTGTTTTTT.

V usage is TRBV7-9 and J usage is TRBJ2-2; weak D call: TRBD2 (7 bases). The ends were cut back, 7 bases at V and 4 bases at J, with 19 bases in the middle. The CDR3 spans 16 residues. CDR1 is SEHNR, CDR2 FQNEAQ, per germline (reference sequence). CDR3 DNA sequence: TGTGCCAGCACCAAAAAGGGGGGGCGAGGCACCGGGGAGCTGTTTTTT. It encodes CASTKKGGRGTGELFF.

This clone occurred a few times. CDR3 sequence reads: CASSFWREGVETQYF. The CDR3 nucleotides are TGTGCCAGCAGCTTCTGGCGGGAGGGGGTGGAGACCCAGTACTTC. This chain uses TRBV13 with TRBJ2-5, with 9 bases that match TRBD2. In germline, CDR1 is PRHDT, CDR2 FYEKMQ (reference sequence). This CDR3 contains 15 residues. Losses at the gene ends were 3 bases for V and 5 bases for J; bases not matched to a gene: 7.

The table lists this clone with a count of one. The J gene is TRBJ2-7, the V gene TRBV28; D is unclear. The CDR3 loop spans 12 amino acids. Germline V gives CDR1 MDHEN, CDR2 SYDVKM. Trimming left V 5 bases short and J 2 bases short, with 7 bases between. DNA of the CDR3: TGTGCCAGCAGTGAAATAACCTACGAGCAGTACTTC. Amino acid sequence: CASSEITYEQYF.

The genes are TRBV2 and TRBJ2-7; no definite D call. The V end was cut by 5 bases, the J end by 3 bases, with 11 bases between. The CDR3 spans 13 residues. Germline lookup yields CDR1 SNHLY and CDR2 FYNNEI. CDR3: CASSIGRNYEQYF. CDR3 coding DNA: TGTGCCAGCAGTATCGGCCGTAACTACGAGCAGTACTTC.

The rearrangement links TRBV11-2 to TRBJ2-7; tentatively, D is TRBD2 (6 bases). Trimming pared 3 bases from V and 7 bases from J, leaving 16 bases between. In germline, CDR1 is SGHAT, CDR2 FQNNGV. This CDR3 spans 14 amino acids. CDR3 coding DNA: TGTGCCAGCAGCTTTAGCGGACCTGTCAAGGAGCAGTACTTC. This encodes CASSFSGPVKEQYF.

This clone was detected only a few times. The genes are TRBV4-2 and TRBJ2-1, with 8 bases matching TRBD2. The CDR3 has 15 amino acids. J lost 6 bases, V lost 2 bases, and 6 bases had no gene match. Germline V gene data show CDR1 as LGHNA and CDR2 as YNFKEQ. The CDR3 loop is CASSQSTGGVNEQFF. The CDR3, as DNA: TGTGCCAGCAGCCAATCGACGGGAGGGGTCAATGAGCAGTTCTTC.

The chain uses TRBV19 and TRBJ1-1; D is perhaps TRBD1 (6 bases). The CDR3 extends over 14 amino acids. Germline-derived CDR1 and CDR2 are LNHDA and SQIVND (reference sequence). With 6 bases removed from V and 1 base from J, the gap between germline ends came to 12 bases. DNA for the CDR3: TGTGCCAGTAGGGGGGCCCTCCGGAACACTGAAGCTTTCTTT. The encoded protein is CASRGALRNTEAFF.

The gene calls are TRBV30 and TRBJ1-5, with TRBD1 matching over 10 bases. J lost 1 base, V lost 1 base, and 1 base had no gene match. The CDR3 totals 15 residues. Germline values: CDR1 GTSNPN, CDR2 SVGIG (reference sequence). The CDR3 coding sequence is TGTGCCTGGAGTGGGGGACAGGGGAGCAATCAGCCCCAGCATTTT. This translates into CAWSGGQGSNQPQHF.

This rearrangement joins TRBV5-1 to TRBJ1-4, with 9 bases aligning to TRBD1. Germline loops: CDR1 SGHRS, CDR2 YFSETQ. With 4 bases clipped from V and 3 bases from J, the junction kept 7 bases outside the gene matches. The CDR3 runs to 16 residues. The CDR3 is CASSIQGAGANEKLFF. The CDR3 coding sequence is TGCGCCAGCAGCATACAGGGGGCAGGGGCTAATGAAAAACTGTTTTTT.

The chain links TRBV4-2 to TRBJ1-1, with D unclear. The V and J ends lost 5 bases and 2 bases respectively, with 9 bases between them. From germline, CDR1 is LGHNA and CDR2 YNFKEQ. This CDR3 has 13 residues. The CDR3 nucleotides read TGTGCCAGCAGCTTGCATGGAAACACTGAAGCTTTCTTT. It translates to CASSLHGNTEAFF.

V is TRBV23-1 and J is TRBJ2-2; 7 positions match TRBD1. TRBV23-1 has ORF status, its function being uncertain. The CDR3 is 16 residues long. V gave up 8 bases and J gave up 6 bases; unmatched junction bases: 15. The CDR3 here is CASGPNYRGEAGELFF. The CDR3 coding sequence is TGCGCCAGCGGGCCAAACTACAGGGGAGAGGCCGGGGAGCTGTTTTTT.

The rearrangement links TRBV5-4 to TRBJ2-5, with TRBD1 as a possible D gene (6 bases). Germline V CDR1 and CDR2: SGHNT, YYREEE (reference sequence). The CDR3 length is 14 residues. The ends were cut back, 2 bases at V and 2 bases at J, with 10 bases in the middle. CDR3 region: CASSFERGQETQYF. The CDR3 DNA sequence: TGTGCCAGCAGCTTCGAAAGGGGGCAAGAGACCCAGTACTTC. Supplemented by reference TRBV5-4 and TRBJ2-5, the full variable domain reads ETGVTQSPTHLIKTRGQQVTLRCSSQSGHNTVSWYQQALGQGPQFIFQYYREEENGRGNFPPRFSGLQFPNYSSELNVNALELDDSALYLCASSFERGQETQYFGPGTRLLVL.

The genes are TRBV2 and TRBJ2-7; a possible D gene is TRBD1 (6 bases). Germline V gene data show CDR1 as SNHLY and CDR2 as FYNNEI. Trimming removed 7 bases at V and 3 bases at J, with 13 bases between. This CDR3 has 13 residues. CDR3 in amino acids: CASTEGEGYEQYF. The CDR3 DNA reads TGTGCCAGCACCGAGGGGGAAGGCTACGAGCAGTACTTC.

The DNA for the CDR3 is TGTGCCAGCAGTTACTCGGTAGGGTCAGAGACCCAGTACTTC. The encoded protein is CASSYSVGSETQYF. This sequence joins TRBV6-5 and TRBJ2-5; no reliable D call. V lost 0 bases to trimming and J lost 4 bases, with 9 bases between them. Germline CDR1 MNHEY, CDR2 SVGAGI. This CDR3 region has 14 residues.

This clone occurred a few times. The chain's CDR3 is CASSLGLAGTYNEQFF. The CDR3 DNA reads as TGTGCCAGCAGTTTAGGACTAGCGGGAACATACAATGAGCAGTTCTTC. This rearrangement joins TRBV27 to TRBJ2-1; 12 bases are shared with TRBD2. V lost 2 bases, J lost 4 bases, and 3 bases stayed unmatched. Per germline, CDR1 MNHEY and CDR2 SMNVEV (reference sequence). This CDR3 is built from 16 residues.

The count of this clone is one. The chain joins TRBV28 to TRBJ2-1; D may be TRBD1 or TRBD2 (5 bases each). Germline loops: CDR1 MDHEN, CDR2 SYDVKM. The CDR3 is 19 amino acids. V was pared by 6 bases and J by 4 bases, with 28 bases between. The CDR3 loop is CASSPLVATGTEAYNEQFF. The CDR3 DNA reads as TGTGCCAGCAGCCCCTTGGTCGCGACCGGGACGGAAGCTTACAATGAGCAGTTCTTC.

The chain recombines TRBV27 with TRBJ2-1, with D uncertain. The CDR3 has 18 amino acids. V gave up 5 bases and J gave up 1 base, with 21 bases separating them. Germline V lookup: CDR1 MNHEY, CDR2 SMNVEV (reference sequence). The CDR3 loop reads CASSPRRSTGPSYNEQFF. The CDR3 nucleotides read TGTGCCAGCAGTCCCAGAAGATCGACCGGACCTTCCTACAATGAGCAGTTCTTC.

V gene TRBV25-1 combines with J gene TRBJ2-3; D might be TRBD1 or TRBD2, each matching 6 bases. Per germline, CDR1 MGHDK and CDR2 SYGVNS. The V and J ends lost 2 bases and 4 bases respectively, with 16 bases between them. The CDR3 is made up of 16 amino acids. CDR3 bases: TGTGCCAGCAGTGAAGAGGCCTGGGGGGCCTCAGATACGCAGTATTTT. Translation: CASSEEAWGASDTQYF.

The sample holds a few counts of this clone. The chain uses TRBV2 and TRBJ1-2; possibly TRBD1 for D (5 bases). V was shortened by 6 bases and J by 2 bases, with 13 bases between the two germline ends. The germline gives CDR1 SNHLY, CDR2 FYNNEI. There are 14 residues in the CDR3. CDR3 protein: CASRRGEVNYGYTF. CDR3 sequence (DNA): TGTGCCAGCAGGCGGGGGGAAGTCAACTATGGCTACACCTTC.

The rearrangement joins TRBV6-5 to TRBJ2-6, with unresolved D. The CDR3 is made up of 15 amino acids. Per the germline V gene, CDR1 is MNHEY and CDR2 is SVGAGI. V lost 5 bases, J lost 1 base, and 9 bases lay in between. In DNA, the CDR3 is TGTGCCAGCAGTACTGCTGCTTCTGGGGCCAACGTCCTGACTTTC. It translates to CASSTAASGANVLTF.

The chain combines TRBV11-2 with TRBJ2-7, with D uncertain. Looked up from germline, CDR1 is SGHAT and CDR2 is FQNNGV. V was cut by 4 bases and J by 3 bases, with 13 bases left in between. The CDR3 sequence is 14 residues long. The CDR3 loop reads CASSYRVSNYEQYF. In DNA form, the CDR3 reads TGTGCCAGCAGCTACCGGGTCAGCAACTACGAGCAGTACTTC.

The sample holds many counts of this clone. The rearrangement uses TRBV15 and TRBJ2-6; D might be TRBD1 (5 bases). Germline CDR1 and CDR2: LNHNV and YYDKDF (reference sequence). The length of the CDR3 is 18 residues. The V end lost 0 bases, the J end lost 4 bases, and 16 bases lay between the germline ends. The CDR3 region has the DNA TGTGCCACCAGCAGAGAGGACGGCGTTGGGGCGGGGGCCAACGTCCTGACTTTC. Encoded protein: CATSREDGVGAGANVLTF.